This is a list of T cell receptor beta chains from one sample in a study. Via MiXCR, TCRdb re-called the 5' RACE reads, giving one row per CDR3 protein. Here the sample spans approximately 5,000 distinct CDR3 sequences, under 35% being singletons. The sample comprised memory CD4+ T cells sorted from a lymph node. The source of these receptors is a female donor with breast cancer. CDR3s include the opening cysteine and the closing phenylalanine or tryptophan. Each record gives: V gene, J gene, CDR3 protein.

v_call: TRBV28; j_call: TRBJ1-6; cdr3_aa: CASRGEQGYSPLHF
v_call: TRBV5-6; j_call: TRBJ2-2; cdr3_aa: CASTRQANTGELFF
v_call: TRBV27; j_call: TRBJ2-3; cdr3_aa: CASSPNRLAASTDTQYF
v_call: TRBV6-5; j_call: TRBJ2-6; cdr3_aa: CASRNLAGATGANVLTF
v_call: TRBV7-9; j_call: TRBJ2-1; cdr3_aa: CASSYRAGSSYNEQFF
v_call: TRBV10-1; j_call: TRBJ1-1; cdr3_aa: CASRGQAAEAFF
v_call: TRBV5-1; j_call: TRBJ2-7; cdr3_aa: CASSVRAGDAYEQYF
v_call: TRBV11-3; j_call: TRBJ2-3; cdr3_aa: CASSLGGFSTDTQYF
v_call: TRBV7-2; j_call: TRBJ2-7; cdr3_aa: CASSSRGDRADEQYF
v_call: TRBV11-1; j_call: TRBJ2-1; cdr3_aa: CASSSGTDGYNEQFF
v_call: TRBV11-3; j_call: TRBJ2-2; cdr3_aa: CASSLGTVGELFF
v_call: TRBV5-1; j_call: TRBJ2-1; cdr3_aa: CASSLAMGQYNEQFF
v_call: TRBV7-2; j_call: TRBJ2-7; cdr3_aa: CASSPQGTGSYEQYF
v_call: TRBV5-1; j_call: TRBJ2-7; cdr3_aa: CASSSLTGGGEQYF
v_call: TRBV7-9; j_call: TRBJ2-1; cdr3_aa: CASSLGEAYNEQFF
v_call: TRBV2; j_call: TRBJ1-6; cdr3_aa: CASGNSTLHF
v_call: TRBV5-1; j_call: TRBJ2-7; cdr3_aa: CASSPFSGTGFSYEQYF
v_call: TRBV30; j_call: TRBJ2-1; cdr3_aa: CAWFSGSDEQFF
v_call: TRBV6-5; j_call: TRBJ1-5; cdr3_aa: CASRPVSRGNQPQHF
v_call: TRBV7-2; j_call: TRBJ2-1; cdr3_aa: CASSSLPRYEQFF
v_call: TRBV29-1; j_call: TRBJ2-1; cdr3_aa: CSVPTPSGRSYNEQFF
v_call: TRBV5-1; j_call: TRBJ1-5; cdr3_aa: CASRKLDPGQKTRSSNQPQHF
v_call: TRBV12-3/TRBV12-4; j_call: TRBJ1-2; cdr3_aa: CASNKLGLVNYGYTF
v_call: TRBV20-1; j_call: TRBJ2-7; cdr3_aa: CSARTGGREQYF
v_call: TRBV28; j_call: TRBJ2-4; cdr3_aa: CASSLVDMLAKNIQYF
v_call: TRBV12-3/TRBV12-4; j_call: TRBJ2-6; cdr3_aa: CASSLTSDRASLKPGANVLTF
v_call: TRBV11-2; j_call: TRBJ2-1; cdr3_aa: CASSLDGGRENEQFF
v_call: TRBV6-1; j_call: TRBJ1-3; cdr3_aa: CASRDDRGGNTIYF
v_call: TRBV20-1; j_call: TRBJ2-1; cdr3_aa: CSVITPGLLYNEQFF